The TCR beta chain described here comes from a study of T cell clusters in autoimmune cytopenias. TRB amplification used 250 ng of peripheral blood genomic DNA. TRB was amplified by touch-down multiplex PCR, primer pools A and B combined. Reanalyzing the multiplex PCR reads, TCRdb keeps one entry per CDR3 protein, without DNA. Its table records about 3,000 distinct CDR3 sequences. This CDR3 region has 15 residues. The germline CDR1 and CDR2 sequences are MDHEN and SYDVKM. This receptor was taken from a human donor with an autoimmune cytopenia, with autoimmune hepatitis or in good health (not recorded which). The sequencing input was peripheral blood. The chain uses TRBV28 and TRBJ2-2. The CDR3 spells CASSADTSNTGELFF.